This TCR beta chain was found in a study of beta chain features in type 1 diabetes. Remarks on this clone: Its antigen is unidentified.

Findings of the study overall: A PCR bias possibly favoring shorter templates would apply equally to patients and controls.

From germline, CDR1 is SGHAT and CDR2 FQNNGV. V dropped 5 bases and J dropped 1 base, with 12 bases sitting between them. The CDR3 extends over 15 amino acids. Of the isolated RNA, all was reverse transcribed, and so the sequenced material was expressed TCRB transcripts. Here immunoSEQ multiplex PCR was the method, and the copy in TCRdb shows in-frame clones only, minus some. This sample has 350,000 or so clones, with roughly 21% found just once. The sequenced sample was naive CD4+ T cells from blood. This TCR was recovered from a woman aged 18-35 years in good health. This chain uses TRBV11-2 with TRBJ2-1; D might be TRBD1 (5 bases). DNA of the CDR3: TGTGCCAGCAGCGATCAGGGTTTTTCCTACAATGAGCAGTTCTTC. Amino acids: CASSDQGFSYNEQFF.